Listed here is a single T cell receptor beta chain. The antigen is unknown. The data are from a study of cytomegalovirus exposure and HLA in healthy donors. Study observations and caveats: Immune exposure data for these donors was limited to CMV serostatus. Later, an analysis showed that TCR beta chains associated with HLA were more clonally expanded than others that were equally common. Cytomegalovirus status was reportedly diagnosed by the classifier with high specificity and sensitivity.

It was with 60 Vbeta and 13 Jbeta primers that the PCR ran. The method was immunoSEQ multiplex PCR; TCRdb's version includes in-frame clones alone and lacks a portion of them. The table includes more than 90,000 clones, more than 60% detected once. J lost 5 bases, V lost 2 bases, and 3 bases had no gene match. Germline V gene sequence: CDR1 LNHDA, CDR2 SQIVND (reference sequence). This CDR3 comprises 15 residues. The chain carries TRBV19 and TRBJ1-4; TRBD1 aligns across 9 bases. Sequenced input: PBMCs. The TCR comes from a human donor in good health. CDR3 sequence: CASSIHGTGNEKLFF. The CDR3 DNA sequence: TGTGCCAGTAGTATACACGGGACAGGGAATGAAAAACTGTTTTTT. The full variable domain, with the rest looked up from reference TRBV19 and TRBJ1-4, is DGGITQSPKYLFRKEGQNVTLSCEQNLNHDAMYWYRQDPGQGLRLIYYSQIVNDFQKGDIAEGYSVSREKKESFPLTVTSAQKNPTAFYLCASSIHGTGNEKLFFGSGTQLSVL.